The 25 T cell receptor beta chains reported below all come from one sample, sequenced in a study of cytomegalovirus exposure and HLA in healthy donors. Researchers ran the PCR with 60 Vbeta and 13 Jbeta primers. Generated by immunoSEQ multiplex PCR, the TCRdb table keeps only in-frame clones and is missing some. The sample lists roughly 100,000 clones; around three quarters were seen once. Sequenced material: PBMCs. The receptors shown here come from a man aged 45 to 65 in good health and CMV-seropositive.

The rearrangement links TRBV28 to TRBJ1-2; 7 bases are a match to TRBD1. From germline, CDR1 is MDHEN and CDR2 SYDVKM. The J segment lost 7 bases and the V segment lost 7 bases, leaving 12 bases of the junction unmatched. This CDR3 region has 14 residues. The CDR3 sequence: CASNPDRARSGYTF. The CDR3 nucleotides read TGTGCCAGCAACCCCGACAGGGCCCGTAGTGGCTACACCTTC.

V is TRBV5-1 and J is TRBJ2-7; 9 bases fit TRBD2. Germline lookup yields CDR1 SGHRS and CDR2 YFSETQ. This CDR3 has 16 residues. The ends lost 4 bases at V and 3 bases at J; junction bases unmatched: 11. The CDR3 here is CASSPLGLAGSYEQYF. For the CDR3, the DNA is TGCGCCAGCAGCCCATTGGGGCTAGCGGGAAGCTACGAGCAGTACTTC.

This sequence joins TRBV7-6 and TRBJ1-1, with 11 bases that match TRBD1. The V and J ends lost 6 bases and 6 bases, in that order; junction bases with no gene match: 6. Per germline, CDR1 SGHVS and CDR2 FNYEAQ. CDR3 size: 14 residues. DNA of the CDR3: TGTGCCAGCAGTCGGACAGGGGGCAATGCTGAAGCTTTCTTT. It codes for CASSRTGGNAEAFF.

J is TRBJ2-3 and V is TRBV6-5; the D is unclear. CDR1 and CDR2 (germline): MNHEY, SVGAGI. Trimming took 5 bases from V and 0 from J, leaving 3 bases between them. The CDR3 sequence is 12 residues long. CDR3 region: CASSPSTDTQYF. CDR3 nucleotides: TGTGCCAGCAGTCCAAGCACAGATACGCAGTATTTT.

The chain combines TRBV5-1 with TRBJ2-1; unclear D gene. Trimming left V 3 bases short and J 5 bases short, with 3 bases between. The CDR3 contains 11 residues. Per germline, CDR1 SGHRS and CDR2 YFSETQ. The DNA for the CDR3 is TGCGCCAGCAGCTCTAACAATGAGCAGTTCTTC. This codes for CASSSNNEQFF.

This chain connects TRBV5-1 to TRBJ2-1; TRBD2 agrees at 12 bases. Germline-derived CDR1 and CDR2 are SGHRS and YFSETQ. The junction had 3 bases not matched to a gene; V was cut back by 3 bases and J by 5 bases. The CDR3 consists of 15 residues. This chain's CDR3 is CASSSGLAGNNEQFF. The CDR3 DNA reads as TGCGCCAGCAGCTCCGGACTAGCGGGGAACAATGAGCAGTTCTTC.

The genes are TRBV20-1 and TRBJ2-1, with D unclear. This CDR3 contains 10 residues. The germline V gene has CDR1 DFQATT and CDR2 SNEGSKA (reference sequence). V was pared by 6 bases and J by 6 bases, with 6 bases between. CDR3 coding DNA: TGCAGTGCCTATTTCAATGAGCAGTTCTTC. It yields the protein CSAYFNEQFF.

This rearrangement joins TRBV6-1 to TRBJ2-3, with D perhaps TRBD2 (5 bases). V lost 3 bases and J 6 bases, leaving 19 bases between the germline ends. This CDR3 contains 16 residues. Germline V CDR1 and CDR2: MNHNS, SASEGT. This CDR3 reads CASSDFLGYEGDTQYF. DNA for the CDR3: TGTGCCAGCAGTGATTTTTTGGGTTATGAGGGCGATACGCAGTATTTT.

This clone was detected once. This chain joins TRBV4-1 and TRBJ1-1, with no clear D. Germline CDR1 reads MGHRA; CDR2 reads YSYEKL. The germline V and J ends were trimmed by 8 bases and 6 bases, with 16 bases remaining between them. The CDR3 runs 13 residues. CDR3 coding DNA: TGCGCCAGCGCTGGCGGGCCCGAACCTGAAGCTTTCTTT. It encodes CASAGGPEPEAFF.

Details on this clone: The junction does not match germline at one end; this may be a read error. Other DNA sequences from this sample encode an identical CDR3 as well. This chain joins TRBV7-3 and TRBJ2-2; D may be TRBD2 (5 bases). This CDR3 is built from 16 residues. Germline lookup yields CDR1 SGHTA and CDR2 FQGTGA. CDR3 DNA: TGCGCCAGCAGCCCCACTAGAAACCCCACTACCGGGGAGCTGTTTTTT. This translates into CASSPTRNPTTGELFF.

V usage is TRBV5-5 and J usage is TRBJ1-5, with 8 bases matching TRBD1. The J segment lost 6 bases and the V segment lost 3 bases, leaving 5 bases of the junction unmatched. The germline V gene encodes CDR1 SGHKS and CDR2 YYEKEE (reference sequence). The CDR3 is 14 amino acids. The CDR3, as DNA: TGTGCCAGCAGCTGGACAGGGTTTGGTCAGCCCCAGCATTTT. Translated: CASSWTGFGQPQHF.

The chain links TRBV6-1 to TRBJ2-7, with 10 bases lining up with TRBD1. The ends lost 1 base at V and 1 base at J; junction bases unmatched: 1. The CDR3 runs to 15 residues. CDR1 MNHNS and CDR2 SASEGT come from the germline V gene. The chain's CDR3 is CASSEVGQGSYEQYF. The CDR3 coding sequence is TGTGCCAGCAGTGAAGTGGGACAGGGGTCCTACGAGCAGTACTTC.

The chain couples TRBV12-5 to TRBJ2-3, with 7 bases lining up with TRBD2. The germline gives CDR1 LGHNT, CDR2 FRNRAP. Trimming took 6 bases from V and 5 from J; bases not matched to a gene: 11. The CDR3 is 15 amino acids. The CDR3 DNA sequence: TGTGCTAGTGGCCCCGGTAGACTAGCCATAGATACGCAGTATTTT. It is translated as CASGPGRLAIDTQYF.

This clone was counted a single time. This chain joins TRBV5-4 and TRBJ2-1; the D gene is possibly TRBD2 (5 bases). Germline-derived CDR1 and CDR2 are SGHNT and YYREEE (reference sequence). V lost 5 bases to trimming and J lost 8 bases, with 17 bases between them. The CDR3 length is 14 residues. In DNA form, the CDR3 reads TGTGCCAGCAGGCCCCCGGCCGACGGGGATGAGCAGTTCTTC. Translating it yields CASRPPADGDEQFF. The full variable domain, in which reference TRBV5-4 and TRBJ2-1 provide the parts outside the CDR3, is ETGVTQSPTHLIKTRGQQVTLRCSSQSGHNTVSWYQQALGQGPQFIFQYYREEENGRGNFPPRFSGLQFPNYSSELNVNALELDDSALYLCASRPPADGDEQFFGPGTRLTVL.

This clone was detected only once. The CDR3 DNA sequence: TGTGCCAGTAGCAGACGGGGGAACACTGAAGCTTTCTTT. This codes for CASSRRGNTEAFF. V and J are TRBV19 and TRBJ1-1; D is ambiguous. Trimming shortened V by 6 bases and J by 1 base, and 9 bases separated the two germline ends. CDR3 size: 13 residues. Germline values: CDR1 LNHDA, CDR2 SQIVND (reference sequence). Full variable domain (remainder filled in from reference TRBV19 and TRBJ1-1): DGGITQSPKYLFRKEGQNVTLSCEQNLNHDAMYWYRQDPGQGLRLIYYSQIVNDFQKGDIAEGYSVSREKKESFPLTVTSAQKNPTAFYLCASSRRGNTEAFFGQGTRLTVV.

This sequence joins TRBV6-1 and TRBJ2-5, with TRBD2 identical over 9 bases. There are 15 residues in the CDR3. V trimming: 10 bases; J trimming: 3 bases; junction bases outside the gene matches: 12. Per the germline V gene, CDR1 is MNHNS and CDR2 is SASEGT. CDR3 in amino acids: CATTRGGGEEETQYF. Here the CDR3 DNA reads TGTGCCACCACGCGAGGCGGGGGGGAGGAAGAGACCCAGTACTTC.

The chain recombines TRBV14 with TRBJ1-3; unclear D gene. The V gene lost 4 bases and the J gene lost 6 bases, with 10 bases spanning the gap. The CDR3 consists of 13 residues. Per germline, CDR1 SGHDN and CDR2 FVKESK. DNA of the CDR3: TGTGCCAGCAGCCTGCGGTTGGAAAACACCATATATTTT. Encoded protein: CASSLRLENTIYF.

This chain joins TRBV5-5 and TRBJ2-1; 8 positions agree with TRBD2. The CDR3 contains 17 residues. The V segment lost 4 bases and the J segment 4 bases; nucleotides outside the gene matches: 13. The germline V gene has CDR1 SGHKS and CDR2 YYEKEE (reference sequence). CDR3 DNA sequence: TGTGCCAGCAGCAGTGCCGGGGGGGCCTCCCGATACAATGAGCAGTTCTTC. Translated: CASSSAGGASRYNEQFF.

The J gene is TRBJ2-2, the V gene TRBV2; D call uncertain. V gave up 0 bases and J gave up 6 bases, with 17 bases separating them. This CDR3 has 17 amino acids. Germline loops: CDR1 SNHLY, CDR2 FYNNEI. DNA of the CDR3: TGTGCCAGCAGTGAAGCTCGGGTTTCTCTAGAGGCCGGGGAGCTGTTTTTT. Encoded protein: CASSEARVSLEAGELFF.

This rearrangement joins TRBV19 to TRBJ1-1; 8 bases map to TRBD1. The V and J ends lost 7 bases and 0 bases, in that order; junction bases with no gene match: 7. The CDR3 covers 15 residues. Germline loops: CDR1 LNHDA, CDR2 SQIVND (reference sequence). CDR3 sequence (DNA): TGTGCCAGTACCATTGCGACAGGGGTGAACACTGAAGCTTTCTTT. Translation: CASTIATGVNTEAFF.

CDR3 in DNA: TGTGCCATCGGGACAGGGGAAGATCAGTACTTC. Translation: CAIGTGEDQYF. This chain uses TRBV10-3 with TRBJ2-7, with 10 nucleotides matching TRBD1. In germline, CDR1 is ENHRY, CDR2 SYGVKD. With V trimmed by 8 bases and J by 10 bases, 5 bases remained unmatched. The CDR3 sequence is 11 residues long.

V usage is TRBV5-1 and J usage is TRBJ2-3; TRBD2 aligns across 14 bases. Trimming removed 6 bases from V and 4 bases from J; junction bases left unmatched: 7. From germline, CDR1 is SGHRS and CDR2 YFSETQ. The CDR3 spans 16 residues. The CDR3 loop is CASNRLAGGRSDTQYF. The CDR3 DNA follows: TGCGCCAGCAACCGACTAGCGGGGGGGAGGTCAGATACGCAGTATTTT.

V is TRBV16 and J is TRBJ1-5; perhaps TRBD1 as D (6 bases). CDR3 size: 15 residues. Germline V gives CDR1 KGHSY, CDR2 FQNENV. Deletions cut 0 bases from V and 2 bases from J, with 8 bases between. CDR3: CASSQSRQGNQPQHF. The CDR3 DNA reads TGTGCCAGCAGCCAATCCCGACAGGGCAATCAGCCCCAGCATTTT.

The chain employs TRBV19 and TRBJ2-3; tentative D call: TRBD2 (6 bases). V dropped 7 bases and J dropped 5 bases, with 22 bases sitting between them. CDR3 size: 16 residues. Germline loops: CDR1 LNHDA, CDR2 SQIVND (reference sequence). In nucleotides, the CDR3 is TGTGCCAGTACCAGTGGGGTCGGGAGAAGGAGAGATACGCAGTATTTT. The encoded protein is CASTSGVGRRRDTQYF.

The V gene is TRBV4-1, the J gene TRBJ2-3; D perhaps matches TRBD2 (5 bases). The CDR3 runs 11 residues. Trimming stripped 5 bases from V and 6 bases from J, with 6 bases between. Germline CDR1 MGHRA, CDR2 YSYEKL. The CDR3 nucleotides are TGCGCCAGCAGCGCGGGCGATACGCAGTATTTT. Translated, it gives CASSAGDTQYF.